Shown below are 30 T cell receptor beta chains from a single sample sequenced in a study of T cells in Graves' hyperthyroidism and ophthalmopathy. What was amplified from RNA transcripts were TCR beta CDR3 regions. Initially, a first-round RT-PCR of the TCR CDR3 employed the HTBI primer set. TCRdb reanalysed the multiplex PCR reads using MiXCR and keeps one entry per CDR3 protein. The repertoire has fewer than 750,000 distinct CDR3 sequences, around 42% of them found once; the top ten carry about 8.3%. Sequenced input: peripheral blood or thyroid tissue (not recorded which). These receptor sequences come from a woman between 18 and 30 years old with Graves' hyperthyroidism.

The rearrangement joins TRBV15 to TRBJ1-2; the D is unclear. V was shortened by 3 bases and J by 5 bases, with 13 bases between the two germline ends. This CDR3 comprises 14 residues. Germline CDR1 and CDR2: LNHNV and YYDKDF (reference sequence). CDR3 in amino acids: CATSSLVEGYGYTF. DNA for the CDR3: TGTGCCACCAGCAGCTTAGTTGAGGGTTATGGCTACACCTTC.

CDR3 loop: CASSEGGEAFF. In DNA form, the CDR3 reads TGTGCCAGCAGTGAGGGAGGGGAAGCTTTCTTT. The chain links TRBV2 to TRBJ1-1; D unclear. The CDR3 is 11 amino acids. V lost 3 bases, J lost 8 bases, and 7 bases lay in between. The germline V gene has CDR1 SNHLY and CDR2 FYNNEI.

The sample holds many counts of this clonotype. CDR3 region: CASSLVDRVGQPTNEKLFF. Written as DNA, the CDR3 is TGTGCCAGCAGCTTAGTAGACAGGGTCGGTCAACCAACTAATGAAAAACTGTTTTTT. The chain is built from TRBV7-9 and TRBJ1-4; TRBD1 agrees at 7 bases. The CDR3 has 19 amino acids. After removal of 1 base from V and 0 bases from J, the junction contained 11 bases not matched to a gene. CDR1 SEHNR and CDR2 FQNEAQ come from the germline V gene (reference sequence).

This clonotype showed up just a few times. The chain links TRBV25-1 to TRBJ2-7; 12 nucleotides align to TRBD2. Trimming removed 5 bases from V and 5 bases from J; junction bases left unmatched: 7. In germline, CDR1 is MGHDK, CDR2 SYGVNS. The CDR3 runs to 15 residues. CDR3 DNA: TGTGCCAGCAGTAGCCCGACTAGCGGGAGCGACGAGCAGTACTTC. Amino acids: CASSSPTSGSDEQYF.

The sample holds a few counts of this clonotype. The chain is built from TRBV12-3 or TRBV12-4 and TRBJ1-2; possible D gene TRBD1, 5 bases. The CDR3 length is 17 residues. V lost 5 bases and J 3 bases, leaving 22 bases between the germline ends. The CDR3 sequence is CASSHFFAALGDYGYTF. As DNA, the CDR3 is TGTGCCAGCAGTCACTTCTTCGCTGCCCTAGGGGACTATGGCTACACCTTC.

V gene TRBV20-1 combines with J gene TRBJ2-3, with 14 bases fitting TRBD2. The CDR3 extends over 16 amino acids. The V segment lost 3 bases and the J segment 3 bases; nucleotides outside the gene matches: 5. Germline V gene lookup returns CDR1 DFQATT and CDR2 SNEGSKA (reference sequence). The CDR3 sequence is CSASDGLAGGTDTQYF. CDR3 nucleotides: TGCAGTGCTAGTGACGGACTAGCGGGAGGAACAGATACGCAGTATTTT.

The V and J genes are TRBV6-6 and TRBJ2-7; perhaps TRBD1 as D (5 bases). CDR1 and CDR2 from the germline V gene are MNHNY and SVGAGI (reference sequence). Trimming stripped 6 bases from V and 6 bases from J, with 12 bases between. The CDR3 contains 12 residues. CDR3 sequence reads: CASRAAQGEQYF. The DNA of the CDR3 is TGTGCCAGCAGGGCAGCCCAGGGCGAGCAGTACTTC.

The chain uses TRBV15 and TRBJ1-5; 7 nucleotides line up with TRBD1. With V trimmed by 0 bases and J by 11 bases, 22 bases remained unmatched. Germline V CDR1 and CDR2: LNHNV, YYDKDF (reference sequence). The CDR3 is made up of 19 amino acids. CDR3: CATSRDIEVTGFGHGAQHF. CDR3 bases: TGTGCCACCAGCAGAGATATTGAAGTGACAGGGTTTGGTCATGGAGCCCAGCATTTT.

This clonotype was picked up a small number of times. The chain carries TRBV2 and TRBJ1-2; D is undetermined. The CDR3 covers 15 residues. V was clipped by 6 bases and J by 7 bases, with 21 bases between them. The germline gives CDR1 SNHLY, CDR2 FYNNEI. Written as DNA, the CDR3 is TGTGCCAGCAGGTTATTGGCAGGCCATTTTAGTGGCTACACCTTC. Protein product: CASRLLAGHFSGYTF.

In this sample, this clonotype turned up many times. This rearrangement joins TRBV6-2 or TRBV6-3 to TRBJ1-5; no clear D. The V gene lost 7 bases and the J gene lost 1 base, with 11 bases spanning the gap. The CDR3 contains 14 residues. CDR1 MNHEY and CDR2 SVGEGT come from the germline V gene. This CDR3 reads CASTFGRSNQPQHF. CDR3 bases: TGTGCCAGCACGTTTGGACGGAGCAATCAGCCCCAGCATTTT.

V usage is TRBV20-1 and J usage is TRBJ2-5; maybe TRBD2 (6 bases). CDR1 is DFQATT and CDR2 is SNEGSKA in the germline V gene (reference sequence). Between the trimmed V and J ends, which lost 3 bases and 5 bases, there was a span of 16 bases. The CDR3 consists of 14 residues. The CDR3 here is CSARVLRDWETQYF. For the CDR3, the DNA is TGCAGTGCTAGGGTCCTACGGGACTGGGAGACCCAGTACTTC.

This clonotype was seen at least ten times. The rearrangement links TRBV6-2 or TRBV6-3 to TRBJ2-7; D is possibly TRBD1 (6 bases). CDR3 size: 13 residues. Between the trimmed V and J ends, which lost 6 bases and 7 bases, there was a span of 16 bases. The V gene's germline CDR1 is MNHEY and CDR2 SVGEGT. The CDR3 coding sequence is TGTGCCAGCAGCCTCAGGGGCCTGTGGGAGCAGTACTTC. It specifies CASSLRGLWEQYF.

CDR3 protein: CASSLGEAADTQYF. The DNA of the CDR3 is TGTGCCAGTAGCTTGGGGGAGGCGGCAGATACGCAGTATTTT. V usage is TRBV19 and J usage is TRBJ2-3; perhaps TRBD2 as D (6 bases). The CDR3 is made up of 14 amino acids. Germline CDR1 LNHDA, CDR2 SQIVND (reference sequence). The V and J ends lost 6 bases and 4 bases respectively, with 14 bases between them.

In this sample, this clonotype turned up a few times. This chain joins TRBV30 and TRBJ1-1, with TRBD1 as a possible D gene (6 bases). The CDR3 extends over 13 amino acids. V lost 3 bases, J lost 0 bases, and 8 bases lay in between. Germline V gives CDR1 GTSNPN, CDR2 SVGIG (reference sequence). The chain's CDR3 is CAWSRGLNTEAFF. Written as DNA, the CDR3 is TGTGCCTGGAGCAGGGGTCTGAACACTGAAGCTTTCTTT.

This clonotype came up many times. The V call is TRBV4-2, the J call TRBJ1-4; a weak D match, TRBD1 (6 bases). Trimming removed 0 bases from V and 7 bases from J, with 18 bases in between. This CDR3 has 17 residues. Germline V gives CDR1 LGHNA, CDR2 YNFKEQ. This CDR3 is CASSQDPKGGRGEKLFF. DNA for the CDR3: TGTGCCAGCAGCCAAGATCCAAAGGGGGGGCGCGGTGAAAAACTGTTTTTT.

The chain links TRBV4-3 to TRBJ1-2, with D tentatively TRBD1 (5 bases). Germline CDR1 and CDR2: LGHNA and YSLEER. The CDR3 has 16 residues. The V end lost 0 bases, the J end lost 5 bases, and 16 bases lay between the germline ends. The CDR3: CASSQEVQRGGYGYTF. The CDR3 DNA follows: TGCGCCAGCAGCCAAGAAGTCCAGCGGGGGGGGTATGGCTACACCTTC.

In this sample, this clonotype turned up once. This chain joins TRBV29-1 and TRBJ2-2; 8 bases are a match to TRBD2. This CDR3 spans 12 amino acids. The J segment lost 7 bases and the V segment lost 7 bases, leaving 5 bases of the junction unmatched. The germline CDR1 and CDR2 sequences are SQVTM and ANQGSEA. In nucleotides, the CDR3 is TGCAGCGGGGGGGGGACTAGCGGGGAGCTGTTTTTT. Encoded protein: CSGGGTSGELFF.

This clonotype was found many times. CDR3: CASSEAPTTGELFF. In nucleotides, the CDR3 is TGTGCCAGCAGTGAAGCTCCCACAACCGGGGAGCTGTTTTTT. The chain recombines TRBV6-1 with TRBJ2-2; D unclear. In germline, CDR1 is MNHNS, CDR2 SASEGT. The CDR3 loop spans 14 amino acids. V shed 0 bases and J shed 5 bases, with 7 bases lying between them.

This rearrangement joins TRBV7-9 to TRBJ2-2, with 10 positions matching TRBD1. Germline CDR1 reads SEHNR; CDR2 reads FQNEAQ (reference sequence). The CDR3 covers 16 residues. The J segment lost 7 bases and the V segment lost 3 bases, leaving 8 bases of the junction unmatched. The CDR3 protein is CASSLSSGQGSGELFF. CDR3 sequence (DNA): TGTGCCAGCAGCTTGTCGTCGGGACAGGGGAGCGGGGAGCTGTTTTTT. The full variable domain, completed using reference TRBV7-9 and TRBJ2-2, is DTGVSQNPRHKITKRGQNVTFRCDPISEHNRLYWYRQTLGQGPEFLTYFQNEAQLEKSRLLSDRFSAERPKGSFSTLEIQRTEQGDSAMYLCASSLSSGQGSGELFFGEGSRLTVL.

This clonotype was detected a few times. The rearrangement joins TRBV18 to TRBJ2-5, with TRBD1 matching over 8 bases. There are 14 residues in the CDR3. The V gene end was trimmed by 2 bases and the J gene end by 5 bases; junction bases not matched to a gene: 4. Germline CDR1 and CDR2: KGHSH and LQKENI. CDR3 sequence: CASSPKTGEETQYF. The CDR3 DNA reads TGTGCCAGCTCACCAAAGACAGGGGAGGAGACCCAGTACTTC.

This clonotype appeared many times. The CDR3 reads CASTSYGGENTEAFF. The CDR3 bases are TGTGCCAGCACTTCTTATGGGGGAGAGAACACTGAAGCTTTCTTT. The rearrangement joins TRBV12-3 or TRBV12-4 to TRBJ1-1; tentatively, D is TRBD1 (5 bases). There are 15 residues in the CDR3. V lost 7 bases and J lost 1, with 16 bases in between.

This clonotype was observed at least ten times. The chain joins TRBV25-1 to TRBJ2-5, with a weak D call TRBD1 (5 bases). CDR3 size: 14 residues. The germline V and J ends were trimmed by 0 bases and 5 bases, with 10 bases remaining between them. Germline V CDR1 and CDR2: MGHDK, SYGVNS. CDR3 amino acids: CASSEYGRAETQYF. DNA for the CDR3: TGTGCCAGCAGTGAATATGGCAGGGCGGAGACCCAGTACTTC.

This clonotype has more than one count but fewer than ten. CDR3 region: CASSLAQGANVLTF. CDR3 bases: TGTGCCAGCAGCTTGGCCCAAGGGGCCAACGTCCTGACTTTC. This sequence joins TRBV5-4 and TRBJ2-6; no clear D gene. Trimming took 0 bases from V and 4 from J, leaving 5 bases between them. This CDR3 is 14 amino acids long. The germline V gene has CDR1 SGHNT and CDR2 YYREEE (reference sequence).

As regards this clonotype: Since the CDR3 does not end with the conserved phenylalanine or tryptophan, this likely comes from a read error. The DNA is left out, because the CDR3 cannot be placed on it with certainty; the CDR3 is given as TCRdb lists it. The rearrangement links TRBV7-2 to TRBJ2-7; the table assigns TRBD2, which was not confirmed against the DNA. A total of 8 residues make up the CDR3, ends included. CDR1 is SGHTA, CDR2 FQGNSA, per germline. The CDR3 spells CASPYPAG.

This clonotype showed up many times. This chain uses TRBV13 with TRBJ2-5; the match to TRBD2 covers 7 bases. Germline CDR1 PRHDT, CDR2 FYEKMQ (reference sequence). CDR3 length: 14 residues. Unmatched junction bases numbered 4, after V lost 2 bases and J lost 4 bases. For the CDR3, the DNA is TGTGCCAGCAGCTTATGGCCGGGGGGAGAGACCCAGTACTTC. It codes for CASSLWPGGETQYF.

The V call is TRBV24-1, the J call TRBJ2-2, with 8 bases matching TRBD2. This CDR3 has 14 amino acids. Looked up from germline, CDR1 is KGHDR and CDR2 is SFDVKD. The V and J ends lost 6 bases and 5 bases, in that order; junction bases with no gene match: 4. The CDR3 reads CATSRGGRTGELFF. The CDR3 DNA reads as TGTGCCACCAGTCGTGGCGGGAGGACCGGGGAGCTGTTTTTT.

This clonotype showed up just once. J is TRBJ1-4 and V is TRBV7-9; D is ambiguous. The ends were cut back, 3 bases at V and 7 bases at J, with 12 bases in the middle. The CDR3 is 14 residues long. Germline assignment: CDR1 SEHNR and CDR2 FQNEAQ (reference sequence). The CDR3 is CASSFRREGEKLFF. The CDR3 DNA follows: TGTGCCAGCAGCTTCCGGCGGGAAGGTGAAAAACTGTTTTTT. The full variable domain, rest sourced from reference TRBV7-9 and TRBJ1-4, is DTGVSQNPRHKITKRGQNVTFRCDPISEHNRLYWYRQTLGQGPEFLTYFQNEAQLEKSRLLSDRFSAERPKGSFSTLEIQRTEQGDSAMYLCASSFRREGEKLFFGSGTQLSVL.

This clonotype appeared many times. The rearrangement links TRBV7-9 to TRBJ1-2; perhaps TRBD1 as D (5 bases). CDR1 SEHNR and CDR2 FQNEAQ come from the germline V gene (reference sequence). Trimming stripped 2 bases from V and 7 bases from J, with 14 bases between. The CDR3 sequence is 14 residues long. CDR3 loop: CASSLRQWGRGYTF. CDR3 DNA sequence: TGTGCCAGCAGCTTAAGACAGTGGGGTCGTGGCTACACCTTC.

This clonotype has ten or more counts. The gene calls are TRBV7-2 and TRBJ1-3, with no clear D. V was shortened by 7 bases and J by 5 bases, with 6 bases between the two germline ends. CDR3 length: 11 residues. CDR1 and CDR2 (germline): SGHTA, FQGNSA. The CDR3 nucleotides read TGTGCCAGCAAGAGGAGAAACACCATATATTTT. Translated: CASKRRNTIYF.

The chain recombines TRBV5-6 with TRBJ2-7; D might be TRBD1 (5 bases). The CDR3 consists of 15 residues. The germline CDR1 and CDR2 sequences are SGHDT and YYEEEE. Trimming pared 1 base from V and 6 bases from J, leaving 17 bases between. Here the CDR3 reads CASSLKQGQPSEQYF. The CDR3 nucleotides read TGTGCCAGCAGCTTGAAGCAGGGCCAACCCAGCGAGCAGTACTTC.